This section outlines one T cell receptor (beta chain) sequence together with its context. The antigen is unknown. TCRdb recomputed calls from the RT-PCR reads with MiXCR, one row per CDR3 protein. Of 400,000 to 550,000 distinct CDR3 sequences in the sample, over 25% were seen once. The V gene end was trimmed by 2 bases and the J gene end by 10 bases; junction bases not matched to a gene: 13. Germline V lookup: CDR1 SEHNR, CDR2 FQNEAQ (reference sequence). The CDR3 contains 16 residues. This specimen comes from a study of response to subunit inactivated influenza vaccine. The study, taken as a whole, reports: A suggestion made by the authors is that each seasonal influenza vaccination recruits few new T cells.

The sample in question was CD4+ T cells sorted from PBMCs, obtained approximately 5 days after vaccination. The source of this sequence is a man aged 45 to 65 who received an inactivated influenza vaccine. The chain combines TRBV7-9 with TRBJ2-1; 8 bases fit TRBD2. DNA for the CDR3: TGTGCCAGCAGCTTACTGTGGAGCGGGAGCGGTCAGGAGCAGTTCTTC. Translating gives CASSLLWSGSGQEQFF.